The rows below give T cell receptor beta chains drawn from one sample of a study of T cell changes during pregnancy in multiple sclerosis. Method: immunoSEQ multiplex PCR; TCRdb's copy keeps in-frame clones and lacks some. Seen here are about 59,000 clones, around 94% observed once, and the top ten hold just over 2.5%. This specimen consisted of CD8+ T cells from peripheral blood mononuclear cells, obtained after pregnancy. The receptors derive from a female donor with multiple sclerosis, enrolled in a pregnancy study. Each CDR3 is given with its conserved first and last residue. D genes are given only for firm matches. A clone size is listed for some rows: how often the clone was seen (once, few, many), or a class if it is expanded.

TRBJ1-2 | TRBV16 | - | TRBD1 | CASSPNKGAYNYGYTF | TGTGCCAGCAGCCCCAATAAGGGGGCTTATAACTATGGCTACACCTTC
TRBJ2-7 | TRBV29-1 | - | - | CSVSSSYEQYF | TGCAGCGTTTCGAGTTCCTACGAGCAGTACTTC
TRBJ2-2 | TRBV2 | - | - | CASQDSSGELFF | TGTGCCAGCCAAGACTCGTCCGGGGAGCTGTTTTTT
TRBJ1-1 | TRBV30 | few | - | CAWSPQGRSWNTEAFF | TGTGCCTGGAGCCCCCAGGGGCGAAGCTGGAACACTGAAGCTTTCTTT
TRBJ2-1 | TRBV15 | once | TRBD2 | CATSTRLAGSYNEQFF | TGTGCCACCAGCACTCGACTAGCGGGATCTTACAATGAGCAGTTCTTC
TRBJ2-7 | TRBV28 | - | - | CASSLGATYEQYF | TGTGCCAGCAGTTTAGGGGCAACCTACGAGCAGTACTTC
TRBJ2-2 | TRBV9 | - | - | CASSFPQGRNTGELFF | TGTGCCAGCAGCTTCCCACAGGGAAGGAACACCGGGGAGCTGTTTTTT
TRBJ2-1 | TRBV5-6 | - | - | CASSLSGSYNEQFF | TGTGCCAGCAGCTTAAGCGGCTCCTACAATGAGCAGTTCTTC
TRBJ1-3 | TRBV5-6 | - | - | CASSFGTSPFSGNTIYF | TGTGCCAGCAGCTTTGGGACTTCCCCCTTCTCTGGAAACACCATATATTTT
TRBJ1-1 | TRBV9 | - | TRBD1 | CASSPPAGQGMNTEAFF | TGTGCCAGCAGCCCCCCCGCGGGACAGGGAATGAACACTGAAGCTTTCTTT
TRBJ2-5 | TRBV27 | once | TRBD2 | CASSFLAGGQETQYF | TGTGCCAGCAGTTTTCTAGCGGGAGGGCAAGAGACCCAGTACTTC
TRBJ1-5 | TRBV2 | once | TRBD1 | CASRDGQGAQPQHF | TGTGCCAGCAGGGATGGACAGGGGGCCCAGCCCCAGCATTTT
TRBJ2-7 | TRBV7-9 | once | TRBD2 | CASSSPLAGAPDEQYF | TGTGCCAGCAGCTCCCCCCTAGCGGGAGCTCCCGACGAGCAGTACTTC
TRBJ1-1 | TRBV2 | - | TRBD1 | CASRATGVGTEAFF | TGTGCCAGCAGAGCGACAGGGGTCGGGACTGAAGCTTTCTTT
TRBJ1-5 | TRBV5-1 | - | TRBD1 | CASSTGGDANQPQHF | TGCGCCAGCAGCACAGGGGGCGATGCCAATCAGCCCCAGCATTTT
TRBJ2-1 | TRBV7-9 | - | - | CASSLEEGTEQFF | TGTGCCAGCAGCTTAGAAGAAGGGACAGAGCAGTTCTTC
TRBJ2-7 | TRBV7-9 | - | - | CASSPLTNSYEQYF | TGTGCCAGCAGCCCTTTGACAAATTCCTACGAGCAGTACTTC
TRBJ2-2 | TRBV9 | - | TRBD1 | CASSVTRGRRADTGELFF | TGTGCCAGCAGCGTAACCAGGGGGAGAAGGGCCGACACCGGGGAGCTGTTTTTT
TRBJ1-1 | TRBV6-4 | - | - | CASSDSTGNTEAFF | TGTGCCAGCAGTGACTCAACAGGGAACACTGAAGCTTTCTTT
TRBJ2-7 | TRBV28 | - | TRBD2 | CASTRGGREVDEQYF | TGTGCCAGCACCCGTGGGGGGCGGGAGGTAGACGAGCAGTACTTC
TRBJ2-1 | TRBV6-5 | - | - | CASSYGGGYNEQFF | TGTGCCAGCAGTTACGGGGGCGGCTACAATGAGCAGTTCTTC
TRBJ2-7 | TRBV27 | - | - | CASSLSYAGEQYF | TGTGCCAGCAGTTTATCGTACGCGGGGGAGCAGTACTTC
TRBJ2-1 | TRBV5-4 | - | - | CASSLPLTGRNEQFF | TGTGCCAGCAGCTTGCCCCTTACAGGGCGCAATGAGCAGTTCTTC
TRBJ1-1 | TRBV7-3 | - | - | CASSKGGRTEAFF | TGTGCCAGCAGCAAAGGAGGGAGGACTGAAGCTTTCTTT
TRBJ2-7 | TRBV4-1 | - | TRBD2 | CASSQERSGGTEQYF | TGCGCCAGCAGCCAAGAACGGTCGGGGGGAACCGAGCAGTACTTC
TRBJ2-5 | TRBV7-2 | - | TRBD2 | CASSLAGLVWETQYF | TGTGCCAGCAGTCTCGCGGGACTAGTTTGGGAGACCCAGTACTTC
TRBJ1-1 | TRBV5-4 | - | - | CASSWGGQTEAFF | TGTGCCAGCAGCTGGGGGGGACAAACTGAAGCTTTCTTT
TRBJ2-7 | TRBV4-3 | - | TRBD2 | CASSPGLASSYEQYF | TGCGCCAGCAGCCCTGGACTAGCTAGCTCCTACGAGCAGTACTTC
TRBJ2-7 | TRBV6-5 | once | TRBD2 | CASSYAGGYEQYF | TGTGCCAGCAGTTACGCGGGAGGGTACGAGCAGTACTTC
TRBJ1-2 | TRBV25-1 | - | - | CASRGAQGHVIGYGYTF | TGTGCCAGCAGGGGGGCTCAGGGGCACGTCATAGGCTATGGCTACACCTTC
TRBJ1-2 | TRBV6-1 | - | TRBD1 | CASSEDPGQAHGYTF | TGTGCCAGCAGTGAAGATCCGGGACAGGCGCATGGCTACACCTTC
TRBJ2-7 | TRBV11-2 | - | - | CASSLGVHEQYF | TGTGCCAGCAGCTTAGGCGTACACGAGCAGTACTTC
TRBJ2-1 | TRBV13 | - | - | CAARQAPNNEQFF | TGTGCCGCCAGGCAGGCCCCCAACAATGAGCAGTTCTTC
TRBJ2-2 | TRBV10-1 | - | - | CASSESAVGFTGELFF | TGCGCCAGCAGTGAGTCAGCGGTGGGGTTCACCGGGGAGCTGTTTTTT